One T cell receptor beta chain is described in this entry. Its specificity is not known. The germline V gene encodes CDR1 MDHEN and CDR2 SYDVKM. V was cut by 2 bases and J by 2 bases, with 18 bases left in between. This CDR3 comprises 17 residues. Method: immunoSEQ multiplex PCR; TCRdb's copy keeps in-frame clones and lacks some. The sample comprises roughly 64,000 clones, 90% to 95% of which are singletons, and approximately 6.4% rests with the top ten. These data originate in a study of cytomegalovirus exposure and HLA in healthy donors. Findings of the study overall: As was reported, the classifier diagnosed cytomegalovirus status with high specificity and sensitivity. In vitro assays verified that a few CMV-associated chains recognized CMV antigens specifically. Among TCR beta chains, those listed as cytomegalovirus-associated numbered about 160.

Separate from the roughly 700-subject first cohort was the approximately 130-subject validation cohort, to which the donors belonged. This TCR was recovered from a young woman in good health and CMV-seropositive. The chain recombines TRBV28 with TRBJ1-1; D remains ambiguous. The sequencing sample was made of PBMCs. CDR3 DNA sequence: TGTGCCAGCAGTTTAGAGGCTTTATACGGAGAAAACACTGAAGCTTTCTTT. Amino acids: CASSLEALYGENTEAFF.